These 7 T cell receptor beta chains originate from one sample sequenced in a study of T cell responses to AZD1222 COVID-19 vaccine. Only in-frame clones appear in the TCRdb table, and some are missing; sequencing was by immunoSEQ multiplex PCR. The profile shows about 75,000 clones, around 86% of them singletons. The sequenced sample was peripheral blood, obtained 28 days after the second AZD1222 dose. The receptors originated from an adult who received the AZD1222 COVID-19 vaccine.

CDR3 amino acids: CASSYSVTSSSDTQYF. CDR3 sequence (DNA): TGTGCCAGCAGTTACTCAGTCACTAGTTCGTCAGATACGCAGTATTTT. The chain is built from TRBV6-5 and TRBJ2-3; a possible D gene is TRBD2 (5 bases). CDR1 MNHEY and CDR2 SVGAGI come from the germline V gene. V gave up 0 bases and J gave up 4 bases, with 14 bases separating them. CDR3 length equals 16 residues.

V and J are TRBV7-3 and TRBJ2-3; tentative D call: TRBD2 (6 bases). This CDR3 region has 14 residues. Germline CDR1 and CDR2: SGHTA and FQGTGA. The germline V and J ends were trimmed by 3 bases and 2 bases, with 9 bases remaining between them. CDR3 amino acids: CASSLGGDTDTQYF. In DNA, the CDR3 is TGTGCCAGCAGCTTGGGCGGGGACACAGATACGCAGTATTTT.

The chain couples TRBV6-5 to TRBJ2-3; D is uncertain. CDR1 MNHEY and CDR2 SVGAGI come from the germline V gene. V was pared by 4 bases and J by 2 bases, with 13 bases between. CDR3 length: 15 amino acids. The CDR3 DNA is TGTGCCAGCAGTTCAAACCCCAAATTCACAGATACGCAGTATTTT. Protein: CASSSNPKFTDTQYF.

This chain joins TRBV7-6 and TRBJ2-5; TRBD2 aligns across 7 bases. Germline V gene lookup returns CDR1 SGHVS and CDR2 FNYEAQ. The trim removed 1 base at V and 3 bases at J, leaving 8 bases unmatched. The CDR3 spans 16 residues. The CDR3 DNA reads TGTGCCAGCAGCTTAGGGGGAGGGGCCAGCGAAGAGACCCAGTACTTC. Translating it yields CASSLGGGASEETQYF.

The rearrangement joins TRBV6-2 or TRBV6-3 to TRBJ1-2; D may be TRBD1 (6 bases). Germline CDR1 is MNHEY and CDR2 is SVGEGT. V was cut by 6 bases and J by 7 bases, with 18 bases left in between. This CDR3 region has 14 residues. The DNA for the CDR3 is TGTGCCAGCAGCCCACCCGGACAGTATCGTGGCTACACCTTC. Its translation: CASSPPGQYRGYTF.

The genes are TRBV4-3 and TRBJ2-3; 7 nucleotides line up with TRBD2. Trimming removed 1 base from V and 3 bases from J; junction bases left unmatched: 1. The CDR3 spans 14 residues. The germline CDR1 and CDR2 sequences are LGHNA and YSLEER. CDR3 residues: CASSQGGGTDTQYF. The CDR3 bases are TGCGCCAGCAGCCAAGGGGGGGGAACAGATACGCAGTATTTT.

The V call is TRBV9, the J call TRBJ1-1, with no clear D. Trimming cost V 3 bases and J 5 bases, with 11 bases left between them. Germline CDR1 and CDR2: SGDLS and YYNGEE. CDR3 length: 13 residues. CDR3 nucleotide sequence: TGTGCCAGCAGCGGGGATTCTGGGACTGAAGCTTTCTTT. It translates to CASSGDSGTEAFF. The variable domain in full, with the rest retrieved from reference TRBV9 and TRBJ1-1, is DSGVTQTPKHLITATGQRVTLRCSPRSGDLSVYWYQQSLDQGLQFLIQYYNGEERAKGNILERFSAQQFPDLHSELNLSSLELGDSALYFCASSGDSGTEAFFGQGTRLTVV.